The rows below give T cell receptor beta chains drawn from one sample of a study of vaccination effects on CD4 cells after COVID-19. Their specific antigens are unknown. The method was immunoSEQ multiplex PCR; TCRdb's version includes in-frame clones alone and lacks a portion of them. The sample includes about 73,000 clones, around 73% seen only once; the top ten take about 2%. The sequencing used CD4+ T cells from PBMCs cultured without peptide, collected after COVID-19 vaccination. These receptors all come from a human donor who received a COVID-19 vaccine. Both conserved end residues are part of each CDR3. A D gene is named only where the DNA matches it firmly. Part of the rows lack a size; the others show once, few, many or a class for expanded clones.

V: TRBV7-8
size: medium-sized
D: TRBD2
J: TRBJ2-5
CDR3: CASSTRTVTSGGRETQYF
DNA: TGTGCCAGCAGCACGCGGACTGTGACTAGCGGGGGGAGGGAGACCCAGTACTTC

V: TRBV6-2/TRBV6-3
size: .
D: .
J: TRBJ1-6
CDR3: CASSPEGGSYNSPLHF
DNA: TGTGCCAGCAGCCCCGAAGGGGGCTCCTATAATTCACCCCTCCACTTT

V: TRBV7-2
size: few
D: .
J: TRBJ2-2
CDR3: CASSLQVDWPGELFF
DNA: TGTGCCAGCAGCTTACAAGTGGATTGGCCCGGGGAGCTGTTTTTT

V: TRBV5-4
size: few
D: .
J: TRBJ1-3
CDR3: CASSPGGVGNTIYF
DNA: TGTGCCAGCAGCCCAGGAGGGGTCGGAAACACCATATATTTT

V: TRBV5-1
size: .
D: .
J: TRBJ2-5
CDR3: CASSFNPGGEETQYF
DNA: TGCGCCAGCAGCTTCAACCCCGGAGGCGAAGAGACCCAGTACTTC

V: TRBV6-1
size: few
D: TRBD1
J: TRBJ1-5
CDR3: CASRSTGGRNQPQHF
DNA: TGTGCCAGCAGATCCACAGGGGGCCGCAATCAGCCCCAGCATTTT

V: TRBV19
size: few
D: TRBD1
J: TRBJ2-2
CDR3: CASSRGQPGELFF
DNA: TGTGCCAGTAGTAGGGGACAGCCCGGGGAGCTGTTTTTT

V: TRBV3-1/TRBV3-2
size: .
D: .
J: TRBJ1-2
CDR3: CASSGLYGYTF
DNA: TGTGCCAGCAGCGGACTCTATGGCTACACCTTC

V: TRBV7-7
size: .
D: TRBD2
J: TRBJ2-2
CDR3: CASSRRLAGGIGTGELFF
DNA: TGTGCCAGCAGCCGAAGACTAGCGGGGGGGATAGGGACCGGGGAGCTGTTTTTT

V: TRBV28
size: .
D: TRBD1
J: TRBJ2-3
CDR3: CASSSPGTGSTDTQYF
DNA: TGTGCCAGCAGTTCCCCGGGGACAGGGAGCACAGATACGCAGTATTTT

V: TRBV27
size: .
D: TRBD1
J: TRBJ1-2
CDR3: CASSPVYRGNNYGYTF
DNA: TGTGCCAGCAGTCCGGTTTACAGGGGGAATAACTATGGCTACACCTTC

V: TRBV19
size: .
D: TRBD1
J: TRBJ2-5
CDR3: CASTDYRGETQYF
DNA: TGTGCCAGTACCGACTACAGGGGAGAGACCCAGTACTTC

V: TRBV14
size: .
D: TRBD2
J: TRBJ2-2
CDR3: CASSLLGGYTGELFF
DNA: TGTGCCAGCAGCCTGCTGGGGGGGTACACCGGGGAGCTGTTTTTT

V: TRBV7-2
size: .
D: .
J: TRBJ2-5
CDR3: CASSPGPSISQYF
DNA: TGTGCCAGCAGTCCGGGACCCTCGATTAGCCAGTACTTC

V: TRBV19
size: .
D: TRBD2
J: TRBJ2-2
CDR3: CASSIETGGPVGELFF
DNA: TGTGCCAGTAGTATTGAGACGGGGGGGCCCGTCGGGGAGCTGTTTTTT

V: TRBV23-1
size: .
D: TRBD1
J: TRBJ2-2
CDR3: CASSRPRQGTNTGELFF
DNA: TGCGCCAGCAGTCGCCCCCGACAGGGGACGAACACCGGGGAGCTGTTTTTT

V: TRBV6-6
size: .
D: .
J: TRBJ2-3
CDR3: CASTQRGASTDTQYF
DNA: TGTGCCAGCACCCAGAGGGGGGCTAGCACAGATACGCAGTATTTT

V: TRBV18
size: .
D: .
J: TRBJ2-3
CDR3: CATNGVTDTQYF
DNA: TGTGCCACGAACGGGGTCACAGATACGCAGTATTTT

V: TRBV29-1
size: .
D: .
J: TRBJ2-5
CDR3: CSVEGRAQETQYF
DNA: TGCAGCGTTGAAGGGCGGGCCCAAGAGACCCAGTACTTC

V: TRBV6-4
size: .
D: .
J: TRBJ2-3
CDR3: CASSDSALRTDTQYF
DNA: TGTGCCAGCAGTGACTCTGCCCTACGCACAGATACGCAGTATTTT

V: TRBV27
size: .
D: .
J: TRBJ2-1
CDR3: CASSPTRFTEQFF
DNA: TGTGCCAGCAGTCCGACTAGGTTTACTGAGCAGTTCTTC

V: TRBV5-6
size: .
D: TRBD2
J: TRBJ2-3
CDR3: CASSFRPGLAGAGLDTQYF
DNA: TGTGCCAGCAGCTTCCGGCCGGGACTAGCGGGGGCGGGCCTAGATACGCAGTATTTT

V: TRBV10-3
size: .
D: .
J: TRBJ1-6
CDR3: CAIKSGVGNSPLHF
DNA: TGTGCCATCAAGTCGGGGGTTGGGAATTCACCCCTCCACTTT

V: TRBV19
size: few
D: TRBD1
J: TRBJ1-2
CDR3: CASRQGATNYGYTF
DNA: TGTGCCAGCCGACAGGGGGCAACTAACTATGGCTACACCTTC

V: TRBV7-3
size: .
D: .
J: TRBJ2-1
CDR3: CASSPVSEFRPKGYNEQFF
DNA: TGTGCCAGCAGCCCCGTTTCTGAGTTCAGGCCCAAAGGCTACAATGAGCAGTTCTTC

V: TRBV6-5
size: .
D: .
J: TRBJ2-2
CDR3: CAARDPNTGELFF
DNA: TGTGCCGCCCGGGATCCGAACACCGGGGAGCTGTTTTTT

V: TRBV2
size: .
D: .
J: TRBJ2-2
CDR3: CASRTSPNTGELFF
DNA: TGTGCCTCCCGGACATCACCGAACACCGGGGAGCTGTTTTTT

V: TRBV11-2
size: .
D: .
J: TRBJ1-1
CDR3: CASSLPRGMNTEAFF
DNA: TGTGCCAGCAGCTTACCTCGGGGAATGAACACTGAAGCTTTCTTT

V: TRBV10-3
size: once
D: TRBD1
J: TRBJ1-6
CDR3: CAINRTGGSYNSPLHF
DNA: TGTGCCATCAATAGGACAGGGGGCTCCTATAATTCACCCCTCCACTTT

V: TRBV6-5
size: .
D: TRBD1
J: TRBJ1-2
CDR3: CASSWTGSQGNGYTF
DNA: TGTGCCAGCAGTTGGACAGGGTCCCAGGGCAATGGCTACACCTTC

V: TRBV30
size: .
D: TRBD1
J: TRBJ1-4
CDR3: CAWRDRANEKLFF
DNA: TGTGCCTGGAGGGACAGGGCTAATGAAAAACTGTTTTTT

V: TRBV28
size: .
D: .
J: TRBJ2-1
CDR3: CASTTVGNEQFF
DNA: TGTGCCAGCACCACGGTAGGCAATGAGCAGTTCTTC